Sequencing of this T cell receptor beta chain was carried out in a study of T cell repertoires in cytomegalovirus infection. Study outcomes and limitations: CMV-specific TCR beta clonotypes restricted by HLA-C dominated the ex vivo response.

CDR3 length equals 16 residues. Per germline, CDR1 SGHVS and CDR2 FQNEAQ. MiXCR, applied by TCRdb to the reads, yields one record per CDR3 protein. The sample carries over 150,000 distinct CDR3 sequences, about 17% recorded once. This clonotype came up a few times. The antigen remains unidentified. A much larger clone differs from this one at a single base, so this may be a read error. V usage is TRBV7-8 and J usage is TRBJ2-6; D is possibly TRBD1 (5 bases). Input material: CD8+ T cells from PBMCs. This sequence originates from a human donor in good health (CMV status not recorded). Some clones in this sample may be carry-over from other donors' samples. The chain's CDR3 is CASSSRTPSGANVLAF. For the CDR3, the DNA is TGTGCCAGCAGCTCACGGACGCCGTCTGGGGCCAACGTCCTGGCTTTC.